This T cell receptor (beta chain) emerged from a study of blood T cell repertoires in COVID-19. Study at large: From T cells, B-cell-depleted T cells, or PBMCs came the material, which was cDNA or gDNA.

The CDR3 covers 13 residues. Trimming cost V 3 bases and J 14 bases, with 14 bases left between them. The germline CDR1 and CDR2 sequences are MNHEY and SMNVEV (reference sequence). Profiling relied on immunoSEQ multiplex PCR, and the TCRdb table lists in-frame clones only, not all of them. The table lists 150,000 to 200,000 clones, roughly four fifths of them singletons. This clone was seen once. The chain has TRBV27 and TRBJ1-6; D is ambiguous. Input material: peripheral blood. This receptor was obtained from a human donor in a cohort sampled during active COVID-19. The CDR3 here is CASSFTKARALHF. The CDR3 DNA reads TGTGCCAGCAGTTTTACGAAGGCTCGGGCCCTCCACTTT.